One sample yielded the 25 T cell receptor beta chains listed below, sequenced in a study of T cell responses to AZD1222 COVID-19 vaccine. The data were produced by immunoSEQ multiplex PCR, yet TCRdb's version contains in-frame clones alone and is incomplete. The sample has approximately 150,000 clones, 85% to 95% seen once. This specimen was peripheral blood, taken 28 days after the second AZD1222 dose. The origin of the receptors is an adult who received the AZD1222 COVID-19 vaccine.

The chain uses TRBV25-1 and TRBJ1-2, with TRBD1 identical over 8 bases. V was clipped by 5 bases and J by 1 base; unmatched bases: 9. The CDR3 spans 16 residues. The germline CDR1 and CDR2 sequences are MGHDK and SYGVNS. The CDR3 reads CASSPRRTGLNYGYTF. CDR3 nucleotide sequence: TGTGCCAGCAGTCCCCGGAGGACAGGGCTTAACTATGGCTACACCTTC.

V and J are TRBV6-1 and TRBJ2-1; no firm D call. Trimming shortened V by 1 base and J by 0 bases, and 13 bases separated the two germline ends. The V gene's germline CDR1 is MNHNS and CDR2 SASEGT. The CDR3 runs to 17 residues. CDR3 loop: CASSEERPGSSYNEQFF. The CDR3 DNA sequence: TGTGCCAGCAGTGAAGAACGTCCCGGTAGCTCCTACAATGAGCAGTTCTTC.

The chain employs TRBV2 and TRBJ1-1; D is undetermined. Trimming took off 4 bases at V and 7 bases at J, with 10 bases between the two ends. Germline CDR1 and CDR2: SNHLY and FYNNEI. The CDR3 loop spans 12 amino acids. The CDR3 is CASSGQGIEAFF. CDR3 DNA sequence: TGTGCCAGCAGTGGACAAGGGATTGAAGCTTTCTTT.

This clone has a single count. This sequence joins TRBV7-6 and TRBJ1-4; 8 bases are a match to TRBD1. CDR3 size: 14 residues. The germline V gene encodes CDR1 SGHVS and CDR2 FNYEAQ. The junction had 2 bases not matched to a gene; V was cut back by 3 bases and J by 5 bases. CDR3 DNA sequence: TGTGCCAGCAGCTTGGACAGGGAGAATGAAAAACTGTTTTTT. Translation: CASSLDRENEKLFF.

In its sample, this clone was seen once. The CDR3 loop is CATQGQGNQPQHF. In DNA, the CDR3 is TGTGCCACCCAAGGACAGGGTAATCAGCCCCAGCATTTT. This sequence joins TRBV10-3 and TRBJ1-5; 8 bases are a match to TRBD1. The CDR3 loop spans 13 amino acids. The germline V gene encodes CDR1 ENHRY and CDR2 SYGVKD. After removal of 10 bases from V and 4 bases from J, the junction contained 6 bases not matched to a gene.

The chain is built from TRBV30 and TRBJ1-2; D gene uncertain. V lost 0 bases and J 8 bases, leaving 13 bases between the germline ends. This CDR3 has 13 amino acids. Germline V gene sequence: CDR1 GTSNPN, CDR2 SVGIG (reference sequence). CDR3 sequence reads: CAWSVGRSQGYTF. The DNA for the CDR3 is TGTGCCTGGAGTGTCGGGCGGTCCCAGGGCTACACCTTC.

The V call is TRBV13, the J call TRBJ1-1; D is possibly TRBD1 (5 bases). The CDR3 is 14 residues long. The germline gives CDR1 PRHDT, CDR2 FYEKMQ (reference sequence). V was trimmed by 5 bases and J by 0 bases, leaving 10 bases between them. The CDR3 spells CASSPREMNTEAFF. The CDR3 nucleotides read TGTGCCAGCAGCCCCAGGGAGATGAACACTGAAGCTTTCTTT.

This clone has only one observation. The gene calls are TRBV5-5 and TRBJ2-1; TRBD2 aligns across 9 bases. J was trimmed by 8 bases and V by 1 base; bases with no gene match: 13. The V gene's germline CDR1 is SGHKS and CDR2 YYEKEE (reference sequence). The CDR3 runs 17 residues. As DNA, the CDR3 is TGTGCCAGCAGCTTGCTAGCGGGGTTTTTTACGGCCTATGAGCAGTTCTTC. The encoded protein is CASSLLAGFFTAYEQFF.

V gene TRBV3-1 (or the pseudogene TRBV3-2) combines with J gene TRBJ1-1; D is undetermined. The V gene's germline CDR1 is LGHDT and CDR2 YNNKEL (reference sequence). Trimming took 4 bases from V and 4 from J, leaving 16 bases between them. The CDR3 sequence is 15 residues long. This chain's CDR3 is CASSPDRRAPTEAFF. For the CDR3, the DNA is TGTGCCAGCAGCCCTGATAGGAGGGCGCCCACTGAAGCTTTCTTT.

This clone was seen a single time. The genes are TRBV5-1 and TRBJ1-3; D not resolved. The CDR3 loop spans 15 amino acids. CDR1 SGHRS and CDR2 YFSETQ come from the germline V gene. V dropped 1 base and J dropped 0 bases, with 8 bases sitting between them. The CDR3 loop reads CASSLPVASGNTIYF. CDR3 DNA sequence: TGCGCCAGCAGCTTGCCAGTCGCCTCTGGAAACACCATATATTTT. The full variable domain, completed using reference TRBV5-1 and TRBJ1-3, is KAGVTQTPRYLIKTRGQQVTLSCSPISGHRSVSWYQQTPGQGLQFLFEYFSETQRNKGNFPGRFSGRQFSNSRSEMNVSTLELGDSALYLCASSLPVASGNTIYFGEGSWLTVV.

This clone was recorded only once. The chain recombines TRBV6-2 or TRBV6-3 with TRBJ1-1, with D possibly TRBD1 on 6 matching bases. This CDR3 region has 13 residues. CDR1 and CDR2 (germline): MNHEY, SVGEGT. V lost 6 bases, J lost 1 base, and 9 bases lay in between. As DNA, the CDR3 is TGTGCCAGCAGCAGGGGAAGGAACACTGAAGCTTTCTTT. It codes for CASSRGRNTEAFF.

J is TRBJ1-4 and V is TRBV6-6; no firm D call. The CDR3 extends over 14 amino acids. Between the trimmed V and J ends, which lost 6 bases and 1 base, there was a span of 9 bases. CDR1 is MNHNY, CDR2 SVGAGI, per germline (reference sequence). The CDR3 coding sequence is TGTGCCAGCAGCAGCCTCGGAACTAATGAAAAACTGTTTTTT. Translation gives CASSSLGTNEKLFF.

This chain connects TRBV13 to TRBJ1-1; D ambiguous. The CDR3 runs 14 residues. Germline CDR1 PRHDT, CDR2 FYEKMQ (reference sequence). The V gene lost 6 bases and the J gene lost 2 bases, with 13 bases spanning the gap. CDR3 DNA sequence: TGTGCCAGCAGTTTGAGAGGTCACAACACTGAAGCTTTCTTT. It is translated as CASSLRGHNTEAFF. The whole variable domain, remainder taken from reference TRBV13 and TRBJ1-1, is AAGVIQSPRHLIKEKRETATLKCYPIPRHDTVYWYQQGPGQDPQFLISFYEKMQSDKGSIPDRFSAQQFSDYHSELNMSSLELGDSALYFCASSLRGHNTEAFFGQGTRLTVV.

This clone was counted a few times. This rearrangement joins TRBV4-1 to TRBJ2-3; 8 bases line up with TRBD1. The CDR3 has 16 amino acids. The V segment lost 4 bases and the J segment 0 bases; nucleotides outside the gene matches: 6. Germline V lookup: CDR1 MGHRA, CDR2 YSYEKL. The CDR3, as DNA: TGCGCCAGCAGCCCCGGACAGGGATCAAGCACAGATACGCAGTATTTT. Protein product: CASSPGQGSSTDTQYF.

This CDR3 is CASSEVLYTGNTIYF. The CDR3 DNA is TGTGCCAGCAGTGAAGTTCTTTATACCGGAAACACCATATATTTT. The V call is TRBV6-1, the J call TRBJ1-3; no firm D call. CDR1 is MNHNS and CDR2 is SASEGT in the germline V gene. The CDR3 contains 15 residues. Trimming left V 1 base short and J 4 bases short, with 11 bases between.

The V and J genes are TRBV3-1 (or the pseudogene TRBV3-2) and TRBJ2-1; D remains unclear. CDR1 and CDR2 (germline): LGHDT, YNNKEL (reference sequence). The CDR3 contains 12 residues. Trimming took 1 base from V and 9 from J, leaving 7 bases between them. The CDR3, as DNA: TGTGCCAGCAGCCAAGTCGGAGCTGAGCAGTTCTTC. It specifies CASSQVGAEQFF.

This chain joins TRBV6-2 or TRBV6-3 and TRBJ2-5, with TRBD1 matching over 10 bases. Germline trimming cut 0 bases from V and 5 bases from J; bases unmatched to any gene: 6. CDR3 length: 16 residues. The germline V gene encodes CDR1 MNHEY and CDR2 SVGEGT. The CDR3: CASSYSRDRGGETQYF. The CDR3, as DNA: TGTGCCAGCAGTTACTCCCGGGACAGGGGTGGGGAGACCCAGTACTTC.

This chain uses TRBV9 with TRBJ2-5, with D unclear. Germline-derived CDR1 and CDR2 are SGDLS and YYNGEE. V gave up 4 bases and J gave up 6 bases, with 13 bases separating them. This CDR3 comprises 13 residues. CDR3 region: CASSPPVGKTQYF. The CDR3 nucleotides read TGTGCCAGCAGCCCCCCAGTGGGGAAGACCCAGTACTTC.

J is TRBJ1-2 and V is TRBV20-1; maybe TRBD1 (5 bases). CDR3 length: 11 residues. The V end lost 6 bases, the J end lost 6 bases, and 11 bases lay between the germline ends. Germline V lookup: CDR1 DFQATT, CDR2 SNEGSKA (reference sequence). Here the CDR3 reads CSAGRGDGYTF. Written as DNA, the CDR3 is TGCAGTGCAGGACGAGGGGATGGCTACACCTTC.

The chain is built from TRBV21-1 and TRBJ1-1; the table's D call, TRBD1, has no DNA check behind it. TRBV21-1 is a listed pseudogene. This CDR3 is built from 14 residues. CDR3 loop: CASKGDRGCTEAFF. DNA of the CDR3: TGTGCCAGCAAGGGGGACAGGGGGTGCACTGAAGCTTTCTTT.

V usage is TRBV28 and J usage is TRBJ1-1; perhaps TRBD1 as D (6 bases). V lost 5 bases and J 1 base, leaving 14 bases between the germline ends. Germline CDR1 MDHEN, CDR2 SYDVKM. The CDR3 is 15 residues long. The CDR3 here is CASSAAAGENTEAFF. DNA for the CDR3: TGTGCCAGCAGTGCCGCCGCAGGGGAGAACACTGAAGCTTTCTTT.

The V call is TRBV28, the J call TRBJ1-4; 9 bases map to TRBD1. V trimming: 5 bases; J trimming: 6 bases; junction bases outside the gene matches: 10. The length of the CDR3 is 16 residues. Germline CDR1 MDHEN, CDR2 SYDVKM. The CDR3 nucleotides read TGTGCCAGCAGTACCCCACAGGGGGCAATGGATGAAAAACTGTTTTTT. Its protein product is CASSTPQGAMDEKLFF.

This chain uses TRBV5-1 with TRBJ2-7, with no clear D. Trimming pared 4 bases from V and 5 bases from J, leaving 7 bases between. The CDR3 spans 11 residues. Germline assignment: CDR1 SGHRS and CDR2 YFSETQ. The CDR3 here is CASSGAHEQYF. The CDR3, as DNA: TGCGCCAGCAGCGGCGCCCACGAGCAGTACTTC. The full variable domain, completed using reference TRBV5-1 and TRBJ2-7, is KAGVTQTPRYLIKTRGQQVTLSCSPISGHRSVSWYQQTPGQGLQFLFEYFSETQRNKGNFPGRFSGRQFSNSRSEMNVSTLELGDSALYLCASSGAHEQYFGPGTRLTVT.

This chain joins TRBV4-1 and TRBJ2-3, with D possibly TRBD1 on 6 matching bases. The length of the CDR3 is 15 residues. Trimming took 3 bases from V and 1 from J, leaving 11 bases between them. Germline V CDR1 and CDR2: MGHRA, YSYEKL. CDR3 residues: CASSHTGLGTDTQYF. DNA of the CDR3: TGCGCCAGCAGCCACACAGGGTTGGGCACAGATACGCAGTATTTT.

This CDR3 is CASSTDSRETQYF. The DNA of the CDR3 is TGTGCCAGCAGTACGGACAGTAGGGAGACCCAGTACTTC. The J gene is TRBJ2-5, the V gene TRBV6-5; TRBD1 is a possible D gene (6 bases). Germline loops: CDR1 MNHEY, CDR2 SVGAGI. The CDR3 consists of 13 residues. V lost 5 bases and J lost 5, with 12 bases in between.